This T cell receptor beta chain was observed in a study of primary melanoma T cells and metastatic recurrence (dated by TCRdb to the early 2020s). Turning to the overall study: The cohort consisted of approximately 210 primary melanomas of stage T2 to T4, each more than 1 mm thick. Whether patient outcome could be predicted by T-cell fraction and T-cell repertoire clonality in primary melanoma tumors was the question this study put to the test. Histopathological grading of tumor-infiltrating lymphocytes was compared with the sequencing-derived T-cell fraction. Progression-free survival was the clinical outcome compared against the T-cell fraction measured by TCR beta sequencing.

This clone occurred a few times. Its antigen remains unidentified. There are no base qualities to consult, and no much larger clone falls within one base. Broader findings and caveats from the paper: Progression-free survival was reportedly predicted by the tumor T-cell fraction independently of age, mitotic rate, ulceration and thickness. Protection appeared to be conferred by a T-cell fraction above 20% regardless of ulceration status, mitotic rate or nodal disease. Compared with adding any other histopathological variable to tumor thickness, adding T-cell fraction reportedly produced a bigger improvement in progression-free survival prediction. The authors presented an effective T-cell-mediated antitumor response in primary melanoma only as a suggestion and not as a demonstrated mechanism.

Library preparation employed the immunoSEQ multiplex PCR assay. High-throughput sequencing of the T-cell receptor beta chain was performed on primary melanoma tumor tissue. In the authors' own workflow: The repertoire analyses covered TCRB CDR3 sharing between samples and the distribution of insertions and deletions. A gradient-boosted model ranked how well the T-cell fraction predicted outcome compared with histopathological variables. TCRdb took over this immuneACCESS table, retaining in-frame rearrangements with V and J assigned. Such tables are incomplete; in checked studies, under half of the missing clones stem from an unresolved V gene, and the remainder is unexplained. V and J calls and clone size are given by that table; D and trimming were obtained from the DNA. The sample has over 2,000 clones on record, roughly 70% of them singletons. 25% to 30% of the sample belongs to the ten largest clones.

Each patient's primary melanoma had been surgically resected and was viewed as potentially curable, though still at risk of metastatic recurrence. From a lookup of the germline V gene, CDR1 and CDR2 are MDHEN and SYDVKM. The germline ends are 4 bases apart after V is trimmed by 5 bases and J by 3 bases. The CDR3, cysteine through phenylalanine, is 12 amino acids long. Solely the CDR3 DNA is kept, with 36 bases framed from the first base. The sequence was collected from a human donor with melanoma. This chain joins TRBV28 to TRBJ2-2; the D segment cannot be called with confidence. Material: melanoma tumor tissue. CDR3 region: CASSRDTGELFF. Here is the DNA: TGTGCCAGCAGTCGAGACACCGGGGAGCTGTTTTTT.